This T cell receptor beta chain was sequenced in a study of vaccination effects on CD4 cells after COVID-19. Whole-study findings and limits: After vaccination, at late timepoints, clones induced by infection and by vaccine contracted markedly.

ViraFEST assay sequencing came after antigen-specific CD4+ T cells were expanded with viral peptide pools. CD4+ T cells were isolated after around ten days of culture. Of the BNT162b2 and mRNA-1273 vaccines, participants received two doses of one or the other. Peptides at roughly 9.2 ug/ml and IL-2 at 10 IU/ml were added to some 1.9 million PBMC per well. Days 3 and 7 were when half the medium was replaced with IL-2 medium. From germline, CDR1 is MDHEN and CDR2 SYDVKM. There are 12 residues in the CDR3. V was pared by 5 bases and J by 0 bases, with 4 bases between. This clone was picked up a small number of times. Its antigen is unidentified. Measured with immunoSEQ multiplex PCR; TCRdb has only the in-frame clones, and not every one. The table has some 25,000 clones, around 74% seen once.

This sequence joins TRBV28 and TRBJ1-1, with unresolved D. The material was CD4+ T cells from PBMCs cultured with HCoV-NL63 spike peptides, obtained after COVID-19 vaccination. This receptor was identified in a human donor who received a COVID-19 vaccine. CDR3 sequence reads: CASSLVNTEAFF. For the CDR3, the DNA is TGTGCCAGCAGTCTGGTGAACACTGAAGCTTTCTTT.